Following are 32 T cell receptor beta chains from one sample sequenced in a study of blood T cells in healthy people across ages. Next came a second PCR, run for roughly 6 to 11 cycles, which used a sample-barcoded 5' primer along with a J-beta primer mix. One entry per CDR3 protein, called by TCRdb with MiXCR from the 5' RACE reads. The table has about 600,000 distinct CDR3 sequences, roughly 43% seen once. The sample taken for sequencing was blood. These receptors originate from an elderly man in good health.

The V call is TRBV6-2 or TRBV6-3, the J call TRBJ2-7; TRBD2 might be the D (5 bases). The CDR3 is made up of 14 amino acids. Trimming took 0 bases from V and 3 from J, leaving 9 bases between them. CDR1 is MNHEY and CDR2 is SVGEGT in the germline V gene. The DNA for the CDR3 is TGTGCCAGCAGTTACTCTGAGGGTATCTACGAGCAGTACTTC. This gives the protein CASSYSEGIYEQYF.

In its sample, this clonotype was seen once. J is TRBJ2-1 and V is TRBV29-1; TRBD2 might be the D (5 bases). CDR1 is SQVTM and CDR2 is ANQGSEA in the germline V gene. V was clipped by 6 bases and J by 4 bases, with 19 bases between them. This CDR3 is built from 15 residues. Here the CDR3 reads CSVGRSSGLYNEQFF. CDR3 nucleotide sequence: TGCAGCGTAGGTCGCAGCAGCGGCCTTTACAATGAGCAGTTCTTC.

In DNA form, the CDR3 reads TGTGCCAGCAGTCTGGGCCTTTGGGCTTTCTTT. Amino acids: CASSLGLWAFF. The gene calls are TRBV6-2 or TRBV6-3 and TRBJ1-1; D call uncertain. V shed 5 bases and J shed 11 bases, with 12 bases lying between them. This CDR3 spans 11 amino acids. CDR1 and CDR2 from the germline V gene are MNHEY and SVGEGT.

A few counts support this clonotype. The rearrangement links TRBV9 to TRBJ2-1, with 8 bases identical to TRBD2. After removal of 0 bases from V and 9 bases from J, the junction contained 11 bases not matched to a gene. There are 16 residues in the CDR3. The germline CDR1 and CDR2 sequences are SGDLS and YYNGEE. CDR3 residues: CASSVVGGGNVGEQFF. The CDR3 region has the DNA TGTGCCAGCAGCGTAGTTGGCGGGGGGAATGTCGGTGAGCAGTTCTTC. Variable domain in full (rest from reference TRBV9 and TRBJ2-1): DSGVTQTPKHLITATGQRVTLRCSPRSGDLSVYWYQQSLDQGLQFLIQYYNGEERAKGNILERFSAQQFPDLHSELNLSSLELGDSALYFCASSVVGGGNVGEQFFGPGTRLTVL.

The chain couples TRBV7-8 to TRBJ2-4; D possibly corresponds to TRBD2 (5 bases). Trimming cost V 5 bases and J 0 bases, with 20 bases left between them. CDR3 length: 18 residues. CDR1 is SGHVS, CDR2 FQNEAQ, per germline. The CDR3 region has the DNA TGTGCCAGCAGCCTCTCACGCGGAGGTTCTCTAGCCAAAAACATTCAGTACTTC. It codes for CASSLSRGGSLAKNIQYF.

Only a few counts were recorded for this clonotype. The chain couples TRBV4-3 to TRBJ2-7, with 9 bases that match TRBD1. This CDR3 has 14 residues. CDR1 and CDR2 from the germline V gene are LGHNA and YSLEER. The trim removed 3 bases at V and 2 bases at J, leaving 2 bases unmatched. CDR3 amino acids: CASSQTGGAYEQYF. The CDR3 DNA reads TGCGCCAGCAGCCAGACAGGGGGAGCCTACGAGCAGTACTTC.

The V call is TRBV28, the J call TRBJ2-7; TRBD1 or TRBD2 may be the D gene (5 bases each). The germline V and J ends were trimmed by 5 bases and 0 bases, with 14 bases remaining between them. The CDR3 extends over 15 amino acids. Germline V gene lookup returns CDR1 MDHEN and CDR2 SYDVKM. The CDR3 coding sequence is TGTGCCAGCAGTCGTCGGGACGGAAGCTCCTACGAGCAGTACTTC. It translates to CASSRRDGSSYEQYF.

This chain links TRBV11-2 with TRBJ2-3, with 8 bases that match TRBD2. CDR1 SGHAT and CDR2 FQNNGV come from the germline V gene. This CDR3 is built from 14 residues. The junction had 5 bases not matched to a gene; V was cut back by 3 bases and J by 6 bases. The CDR3 nucleotides are TGTGCCAGCAGCTTGGCCGTAGCGGGGGATACGCAGTATTTT. Residues: CASSLAVAGDTQYF.

This clonotype showed up many times. The chain joins TRBV7-2 to TRBJ2-7; the D call may be TRBD1 or TRBD2 (5 bases each). This CDR3 has 13 residues. Trimming stripped 3 bases from V and 2 bases from J, with 8 bases between. CDR1 and CDR2 (germline): SGHTA, FQGNSA. The CDR3: CASSLWDPYEQYF. The DNA of the CDR3 is TGTGCCAGCAGCTTGTGGGACCCCTACGAGCAGTACTTC.

This rearrangement joins TRBV7-2 to TRBJ2-5; no reliable D call. The germline V gene encodes CDR1 SGHTA and CDR2 FQGNSA. This CDR3 is built from 13 residues. V was pared by 5 bases and J by 5 bases, with 12 bases between. The CDR3 nucleotides read TGTGCCAGCAGCCCCAGTTCCGGTGAGACCCAGTACTTC. Residues: CASSPSSGETQYF.

In this sample, this clonotype turned up a few times. The chain employs TRBV7-8 and TRBJ1-4; D not resolved. V was cut by 5 bases and J by 8 bases, with 15 bases left in between. This CDR3 comprises 14 residues. Germline-derived CDR1 and CDR2 are SGHVS and FQNEAQ. The CDR3 sequence is CASSLNSASEKLFF. Written as DNA, the CDR3 is TGTGCCAGCAGCCTCAACAGTGCTTCCGAAAAACTGTTTTTT.

The rearrangement links TRBV27 to TRBJ1-2; TRBD1 aligns across 9 bases. Germline CDR1 MNHEY, CDR2 SMNVEV (reference sequence). Trimming at V came to 6 bases and at J to 7 bases, leaving 6 bases not matched to a gene. The CDR3 is 13 residues long. Here the CDR3 DNA reads TGTGCCAGCAGGGGCCCGGGACAGGGTGGCTACACCTTC. Encoded protein: CASRGPGQGGYTF.

This clonotype was seen a single time. The CDR3 DNA follows: TGTGCCAGCAGTCACTCTGGGACTAGCGGGGGGCGGACGTATAGCACAGATACGCAGTATTTT. Amino acid sequence: CASSHSGTSGGRTYSTDTQYF. This sequence joins TRBV25-1 and TRBJ2-3, with 15 bases lining up with TRBD2. Unmatched junction bases numbered 15, after V lost 5 bases and J lost 0 bases. This CDR3 has 21 residues. Looked up from germline, CDR1 is MGHDK and CDR2 is SYGVNS. Filled out from reference TRBV25-1 and TRBJ2-3, the complete variable domain reads EADIYQTPRYLVIGTGKKITLECSQTMGHDKMYWYQQDPGMELHLIHYSYGVNSTEKGDLSSESTVSRIRTEHFPLTLESARPSHTSQYLCASSHSGTSGGRTYSTDTQYFGPGTRLTVL.

The chain links TRBV20-1 to TRBJ1-2; D is uncertain. This CDR3 is built from 12 residues. V was shortened by 1 base and J by 6 bases, with 9 bases between the two germline ends. Germline CDR1 and CDR2: DFQATT and SNEGSKA (reference sequence). The DNA for the CDR3 is TGCAGTGCTAGAGGTGAAGTGGATGGCTACACCTTC. It translates to CSARGEVDGYTF.

This clonotype was detected ten times or more. This may be a read error, as it is one base from a much larger clone. The V call is TRBV5-6, the J call TRBJ1-2; TRBD1 might be the D (5 bases). The germline V and J ends were trimmed by 3 bases and 3 bases, with 9 bases remaining between them. Germline V gives CDR1 SGHDT, CDR2 YYEEEE. CDR3 length equals 13 residues. The CDR3 DNA is TGTGCCAGCAGCTGGGACGGAGACTATGGCTACACCTTC. It translates to CASSWDGDYGYTF. The entire variable domain, with the rest obtained from reference TRBV5-6 and TRBJ1-2, is as follows: DAGVTQSPTHLIKTRGQQVTLRCSPKSGHDTVSWYQQALGQGPQFIFQYYEEEERQRGNFPDRFSGHQFPNYSSELNVNALLLGDSALYLCASSWDGDYGYTFGSGTRLTVV.

V usage is TRBV25-1 and J usage is TRBJ2-1; either TRBD1 or TRBD2 may supply D (5 bases each). Trimming left V 5 bases short and J 4 bases short, with 15 bases between. Germline CDR1 and CDR2: MGHDK and SYGVNS. CDR3 size: 15 residues. CDR3 region: CASSIRDASYNEQFF. The CDR3 DNA sequence: TGTGCCAGCAGTATCCGGGACGCTAGTTACAATGAGCAGTTCTTC.

The CDR3 DNA is TGTGCCAGCAGTTTTGGGGGCTTGACTGAAGCTTTCTTT. It translates to CASSFGGLTEAFF. This chain connects TRBV12-3 or TRBV12-4 to TRBJ1-1; a weak D match, TRBD1 (6 bases). This CDR3 comprises 13 residues. V lost 3 bases and J lost 5, with 10 bases in between.

The sample holds many counts of this clonotype. The chain uses TRBV6-6 and TRBJ1-4; no reliable D call. Trimming cost V 2 bases and J 0 bases, with 7 bases left between them. The CDR3 is 15 amino acids. Per the germline V gene, CDR1 is MNHNY and CDR2 is SVGAGI (reference sequence). In DNA, the CDR3 is TGTGCCAGCAGTTACGTCAGATCAACTAATGAAAAACTGTTTTTT. It translates to CASSYVRSTNEKLFF.

This clonotype occurred many times. This rearrangement joins TRBV20-1 to TRBJ2-7; no clear D. V was trimmed by 0 bases and J by 3 bases, leaving 6 bases between them. Per the germline V gene, CDR1 is DFQATT and CDR2 is SNEGSKA (reference sequence). The CDR3 covers 12 residues. The CDR3 nucleotides read TGCAGTGCTAGAGAGGTTAGCTACGAGCAGTACTTC. The encoded protein is CSAREVSYEQYF.

The chain links TRBV20-1 to TRBJ1-5, with TRBD1 matching 9 bases. The CDR3 spans 15 residues. CDR1 and CDR2 (germline): DFQATT, SNEGSKA (reference sequence). With 5 bases clipped from V and 0 bases from J, the junction kept 5 bases outside the gene matches. The chain's CDR3 is CSAGTGCFSNQPQHF. The CDR3 bases are TGCAGTGCTGGGACAGGGTGCTTTAGCAATCAGCCCCAGCATTTT.

As for this clonotype: This may be a read error: a much more frequent sequence differs by one nucleotide. This chain uses TRBV20-1 with TRBJ2-5; D possibly corresponds to TRBD2 (5 bases). In germline, CDR1 is DFQATT, CDR2 SNEGSKA (reference sequence). The CDR3 is 12 amino acids. V shed 6 bases and J shed 11 bases, with 19 bases lying between them. The CDR3 bases are TGCAGTGCCCTAGCCCGTGGCTATGAGCAGTACTTC. It specifies CSALARGYEQYF.

This chain uses TRBV5-4 with TRBJ1-5; D is ambiguous. The V gene lost 4 bases and the J gene lost 0 bases, with 8 bases spanning the gap. The CDR3 consists of 14 residues. The germline V gene has CDR1 SGHNT and CDR2 YYREEE (reference sequence). The CDR3 reads CASSVLNSNQPQHF. The CDR3 region has the DNA TGTGCCAGCAGCGTCTTGAATAGCAATCAGCCCCAGCATTTT.

With regard to this clonotype: Its ends do not fully match the called genes, so a read error is possible. The chain joins TRBV4-3 to TRBJ2-7, with D perhaps matching TRBD2 (6 bases). From germline, CDR1 is LGHNA and CDR2 YSLEER. CDR3 length: 15 residues. The CDR3 is CVSSQEWQRAREQYF. The CDR3 DNA sequence: TGCGTCAGCAGCCAAGAATGGCAGCGGGCGAGGGAGCAGTACTTC.

The V call is TRBV9, the J call TRBJ1-2, with TRBD1 identical over 7 bases. V lost 5 bases and J lost 8; bases outside the gene matches: 9. The CDR3 totals 13 residues. Germline V gene sequence: CDR1 SGDLS, CDR2 YYNGEE. CDR3 protein: CASRHSGGNGYTF. CDR3 DNA sequence: TGTGCCAGCAGGCACTCAGGGGGGAACGGCTACACCTTC.

A few counts support this clonotype. V gene TRBV29-1 combines with J gene TRBJ2-3; TRBD2 aligns across 13 bases. Trimming cost V 6 bases and J 3 bases; bases outside gene matches: 3. This CDR3 comprises 14 residues. CDR1 is SQVTM, CDR2 ANQGSEA, per germline. CDR3 in amino acids: CSVSTSGRTDTQYF. CDR3 DNA sequence: TGCAGCGTGTCGACTAGCGGGAGGACAGATACGCAGTATTTT.

To note about this clonotype: This clone may be a read error of a much larger clone one base away. This chain uses TRBV6-6 with TRBJ2-7; D is ambiguous. The CDR3 is 11 amino acids. Germline values: CDR1 MNHNY, CDR2 SVGAGI (reference sequence). The CDR3 reads CAGSGFYEQYF. The CDR3 coding sequence is TGTGCCGGCAGTGGTTTTTACGAGCAGTACTTC.

The chain carries TRBV10-3 and TRBJ2-2; D may be TRBD1 (5 bases). The CDR3 is 14 residues long. Germline CDR1 reads ENHRY; CDR2 reads SYGVKD. Trimming left V 10 bases short and J 1 base short, with 13 bases between. The CDR3 reads CATRVDQNTGELFF. The DNA of the CDR3 is TGTGCCACCAGGGTGGATCAGAACACCGGGGAGCTGTTTTTT.

J is TRBJ2-5 and V is TRBV19; 10 nucleotides align to TRBD1. The DNA end is a closer match to TRBJ2-7, so the J assignment may be wrong. Germline values: CDR1 LNHDA, CDR2 SQIVND (reference sequence). The CDR3 consists of 15 residues. The CDR3 loop is CASTQGTGEPYEQYF. CDR3 sequence (DNA): TGTGCCAGTACCCAAGGGACAGGGGAACCCTACGAGCAGTACTTC.

The chain couples TRBV27 to TRBJ1-2; maybe TRBD1 (6 bases). Germline V gene data show CDR1 as MNHEY and CDR2 as SMNVEV (reference sequence). The CDR3 is 13 residues long. Deletions cut 8 bases from V and 3 bases from J, with 13 bases between. CDR3 loop: CASFGRGDYGYTF. The CDR3 DNA is TGTGCCAGCTTCGGAAGGGGGGACTATGGCTACACCTTC.

V gene TRBV5-1 combines with J gene TRBJ2-3; TRBD1 or TRBD2 may be the D gene (5 bases each). CDR3 length: 14 amino acids. Trimming cost V 3 bases and J 5 bases, with 13 bases left between them. Germline V gives CDR1 SGHRS, CDR2 YFSETQ. As DNA, the CDR3 is TGCGCCAGCAGCTCCGGGACCGGCGGAGATACGCAGTATTTT. The encoded protein is CASSSGTGGDTQYF.

This clonotype was detected only once. The chain combines TRBV18 with TRBJ1-1; D is unclear. Germline lookup yields CDR1 KGHSH and CDR2 LQKENI. This CDR3 comprises 13 residues. Trimming took off 8 bases at V and 3 bases at J, with 13 bases between the two ends. The CDR3 here is CASASGSDTEAFF. The DNA for the CDR3 is TGTGCCAGCGCCAGCGGATCCGACACTGAAGCTTTCTTT.

The chain couples TRBV2 to TRBJ1-2; unclear D gene. Deletions cut 2 bases from V and 4 bases from J, with 11 bases between. The CDR3 sequence is 14 residues long. Looked up from germline, CDR1 is SNHLY and CDR2 is FYNNEI. Written as DNA, the CDR3 is TGTGCCAGCAGTGAACAAGGCCGGAGCTATGGCTACACCTTC. Its translation is CASSEQGRSYGYTF.